Listed here are 29 T cell receptor beta chains from one sample, sequenced in a study of tumor and adjacent non-tumor tissue in lung cancer. Three rounds of nested PCR, following a modified ARM-PCR protocol, produced the TCRbeta library. MiXCR was run by TCRdb on the multiplex PCR reads, yielding one entry per CDR3 protein. The sample records under 75,000 distinct CDR3 sequences, about two thirds being singletons. No cell sorting was done before RNA was extracted from the tissue. More than 3 cm separated this lung sample from the edge of the tumor. Sequencing was performed on distant non-tumor lung tissue. These receptors were collected from a woman aged 50 to 60 with non-small cell lung cancer.

In regard to this clonotype: Since a much larger clone is just one base distant, this may be a read error. This rearrangement joins TRBV6-5 to TRBJ1-2, with a tentative D call TRBD1 (5 bases). In germline, CDR1 is MNHEY, CDR2 SVGAGI. The CDR3 runs 13 residues. V was cut by 5 bases and J by 4 bases, with 11 bases left in between. The CDR3 is CASSRSRGYGYTF. The CDR3 DNA is TGTGCCAGCAGTCGATCGAGGGGCTATGGCTACACCTTC.

As to this clonotype: Sequence at one end of the junction differs from germline and may be a read error. The chain uses TRBV11-2 and TRBJ1-5; D is ambiguous. Germline lookup yields CDR1 SGHAT and CDR2 FQNNGV. The CDR3 covers 15 residues. CDR3: CANSLAGRGNQPHHF. CDR3 bases: TGTGCGAACAGCTTAGCGGGCCGAGGCAATCAACCCCATCATTTT. The full variable domain, completed using reference TRBV11-2 and TRBJ1-5, is EAGVAQSPRYKIIEKRQSVAFWCNPISGHATLYWYQQILGQGPKLLIQFQNNGVVDDSQLPKDRFSAERLKGVDSTLKIQPAKLEDSAVYLCANSLAGRGNQPHHFGDGTRLSIL.

Comments on this clonotype: An end of the junction differs from the germline gene, which may be a read error. The chain has TRBV4-1 and TRBJ1-1, with a possible D match to TRBD1 (6 bases). This CDR3 spans 16 amino acids. CDR1 is MGHRA and CDR2 is YSYEKL in the germline V gene. CDR3 sequence (DNA): TGCGCCAGCAGCCAAGACCATTACAGGGCGAACAGTGAAGCTTTCTTT. It yields the protein CASSQDHYRANSEAFF.

Details on this clonotype: The junction and the germline gene differ at one end; a read error may be behind it. The chain combines TRBV20-1 with TRBJ1-2, with D possibly being TRBD1 (5 bases). The CDR3 has 14 residues. CDR1 and CDR2 from the germline V gene are DFQATT and SNEGSKA (reference sequence). Written as DNA, the CDR3 is TGCAGTGCTGGAGACAGAGTTGCTAACTATGGCTACACCTTC. Protein: CSAGDRVANYGYTF.

A remark on this clonotype: A much larger clone lies one base from this, so it may be a read error. J is TRBJ2-1 and V is TRBV10-3; D is undetermined. The CDR3 runs to 13 residues. CDR1 and CDR2 (germline): ENHRY, SYGVKD. The CDR3 nucleotides are TGTCCCATCAGTGAGGCCGACTACAATGAGCAGTTCTTC. This sequence encodes CPISEADYNEQFF.

Points on this clonotype: A much larger clone lies a single base off, so this may be a read error. V is TRBV6-1 and J is TRBJ2-1, with unresolved D. CDR3 size: 17 residues. Looked up from germline, CDR1 is MNHNS and CDR2 is SASEGT. V was clipped by 2 bases and J by 2 bases, with 16 bases between them. CDR3 amino acids: CASSEFYVLSPYNEQFF. For the CDR3, the DNA is TGTGCCAGCAGTGAATTCTACGTATTAAGCCCCTACAATGAGCAGTTCTTC.

Comments on this clonotype: This may stem from a read error, because a much larger clone lies one nucleotide away. The V gene is TRBV5-4, the J gene TRBJ1-1; maybe TRBD1 (5 bases). Trimming removed 5 bases at V and 4 bases at J, with 15 bases between. The CDR3 is made up of 14 amino acids. Germline V gene sequence: CDR1 SGHNT, CDR2 YYREEE (reference sequence). The CDR3 DNA reads TGTGCCAGCAGACCTTCTTGGGGGGGCACTGAAGCTTTCTTT. Protein: CASRPSWGGTEAFF.

Remarks on this clonotype: A read error may explain this, as a much larger clone is one base away. The V and J genes are TRBV4-1 and TRBJ2-3; D tentatively reads TRBD1 or TRBD2 (5 bases each). The CDR3 extends over 16 amino acids. Between the trimmed V and J ends, which lost 5 bases and 0 bases, there was a span of 15 bases. Germline lookup yields CDR1 MGHRA and CDR2 YSYEKL. DNA of the CDR3: TGCGCCAGCAGCTCAAACGGGACGCCCAGCACAGATACGCAGTATTTT. Translating it yields CASSSNGTPSTDTQYF.

The gene calls are TRBV6-5 and TRBJ2-1; 11 nucleotides line up with TRBD2. This CDR3 has 13 amino acids. Germline V gene data show CDR1 as MNHEY and CDR2 as SVGAGI. After removal of 6 bases from V and 9 bases from J, the junction contained 4 bases not matched to a gene. CDR3 DNA: TGTGCCAGCAGCGACACTAGCGGGAGTGAGCAGTTCTTC. The encoded protein is CASSDTSGSEQFF.

This clonotype was detected many times. The V and J genes are TRBV6-5 and TRBJ2-2; D not certain. This CDR3 is 15 amino acids long. CDR1 and CDR2 from the germline V gene are MNHEY and SVGAGI. V gave up 7 bases and J gave up 3 bases, with 15 bases separating them. The CDR3 protein is CASTLRYPDTGELFF. CDR3 sequence (DNA): TGTGCCAGCACCTTACGATATCCAGACACCGGGGAGCTGTTTTTT.

The chain employs TRBV29-1 and TRBJ2-7; D call uncertain. CDR3 length: 13 residues. V was trimmed by 7 bases and J by 0 bases, leaving 13 bases between them. Germline CDR1 SQVTM, CDR2 ANQGSEA. The CDR3 protein is CSDVGQYSYEQYF. DNA for the CDR3: TGCAGCGATGTCGGTCAGTACTCCTACGAGCAGTACTTC.

A note on this clonotype: It may be a read error: a sequence one base away is much more abundant. V and J are TRBV6-1 and TRBJ1-1, with a tentative D call TRBD1 (6 bases). The V gene's germline CDR1 is MNHNS and CDR2 SASEGT. Trimming cost V 5 bases and J 6 bases, with 13 bases left between them. The CDR3 covers 13 residues. The CDR3 sequence is CASSLHRDSEAFF. The CDR3 DNA reads as TGTGCCAGCAGTCTTCACAGGGATTCTGAAGCTTTCTTT.

On this clonotype itself: A read error may be the cause here, since a much bigger clone is one base away. CDR3 in amino acids: CSTREAAYNEQFF. As DNA, the CDR3 is TGCAGTACTAGAGAGGCAGCGTACAATGAGCAGTTCTTC. The chain recombines TRBV20-1 with TRBJ2-1, with D possibly matching TRBD2 (5 bases). CDR3 size: 13 residues. CDR1 is DFQATT, CDR2 SNEGSKA, per germline (reference sequence).

Only one count was recorded for this clonotype. V usage is TRBV12-3 or TRBV12-4 and J usage is TRBJ2-1, with D possibly being TRBD2 (6 bases). The CDR3 covers 20 residues. Trimming stripped 8 bases from V and 4 bases from J, with 33 bases between. CDR3 protein: CASLPGAGSSARGSYNEQFF. CDR3 coding DNA: TGTGCCAGCCTCCCGGGAGCCGGTTCCTCGGCTAGAGGCTCATACAATGAGCAGTTCTTC.

As regards this clonotype: One end of the junction fails to match germline, which may point to a read error. CDR3 sequence: CASSTGSGFTF. DNA for the CDR3: TGTGCCAGCAGTACAGGTTCAGGCTTCACCTTC. V usage is TRBV12-3 or TRBV12-4 and J usage is TRBJ1-2; tentative D call: TRBD1 (5 bases). CDR3 length: 11 amino acids.

Points on this clonotype: Relative to the germline gene, one junction end is altered; a read error may explain this. The chain uses TRBV11-2 and TRBJ2-7, with D maybe TRBD1 (6 bases). Germline loops: CDR1 SGHAT, CDR2 FQNNGV. This CDR3 has 15 amino acids. CDR3 DNA sequence: TGTGTCAGCAGCTTAGGTGGACAGAGCTCCTACGGGCAGTACTTC. Translation gives CVSSLGGQSSYGQYF.

With respect to this clonotype: The junction departs from germline at one end; a sequencing error may be responsible. The V and J genes are TRBV10-3 and TRBJ2-7, with D hard to call. In germline, CDR1 is ENHRY, CDR2 SYGVKD. There are 12 residues in the CDR3. The CDR3 DNA reads as TGTGGCATCAGTGGAGAAGGAACCAAGCAGTACTTC. Amino acids: CGISGEGTKQYF.

About this clonotype itself: A much larger clone sits a single nucleotide away, making a read error possible. This CDR3 is missing its conserved last phenylalanine or tryptophan, likely due to a read error. The chain couples TRBV6-2 or TRBV6-3 to TRBJ1-5; a possible D gene is TRBD1 (5 bases). With 7 bases removed from V and 7 bases from J, the gap between germline ends came to 14 bases. Germline CDR1 and CDR2: MNHEY and SVGEGT. This CDR3 is built from 13 residues. The CDR3 is CASTPDRGQPQHS. CDR3 sequence (DNA): TGTGCCAGCACCCCCGATCGGGGGCAGCCCCAGCATTCT.

This clonotype was counted once. A read error may be the cause here, since a much bigger clone is one base away. The chain has TRBV4-1 and TRBJ2-1, with D possibly matching TRBD1 (6 bases). Germline lookup yields CDR1 MGHRA and CDR2 YSYEKL. The CDR3 is made up of 18 amino acids. V lost 0 bases and J lost 0, with 15 bases in between. The DNA for the CDR3 is TGCGCCAGCAGCCAAGATCAGACAGGACACAGCTCCTACAATGAGCAGTTCTTC. The encoded protein is CASSQDQTGHSSYNEQFF.

The table lists this clonotype with many counts. The chain joins TRBV20-1 to TRBJ1-1; D call uncertain. V lost 3 bases, J lost 6 bases, and 11 bases lay in between. Germline loops: CDR1 DFQATT, CDR2 SNEGSKA (reference sequence). This CDR3 region has 12 residues. The CDR3 sequence: CSASYPGAEAFF. The CDR3 coding sequence is TGCAGTGCTAGTTACCCGGGAGCTGAAGCTTTCTTT.

By sample share, this clonotype is medium-sized. This chain links TRBV20-1 with TRBJ2-1; TRBD2 aligns across 9 bases. The CDR3 runs to 15 residues. The V gene's germline CDR1 is DFQATT and CDR2 SNEGSKA (reference sequence). V gave up 2 bases and J gave up 3 bases; unmatched junction bases: 5. The CDR3 coding sequence is TGCAGTGCTAGATCACCGACTAGCGGCTACAATGAGCAGTTCTTC. It encodes CSARSPTSGYNEQFF.

The V and J genes are TRBV20-1 and TRBJ2-5, with a weak D call TRBD1 (6 bases). The V and J ends lost 7 bases and 2 bases respectively, with 17 bases between them. In germline, CDR1 is DFQATT, CDR2 SNEGSKA (reference sequence). The CDR3 covers 14 residues. The DNA of the CDR3 is TGCAGTGTTAGGGAAGCGACAGGTCAAGAGACCCAGTACTTC. Its translation: CSVREATGQETQYF.

The genes are TRBV20-1 and TRBJ2-7, with D perhaps matching TRBD2 (5 bases). CDR1 DFQATT and CDR2 SNEGSKA come from the germline V gene (reference sequence). Trimming removed 2 bases from V and 5 bases from J, with 16 bases in between. CDR3 length: 14 amino acids. The CDR3 here is CSARSPSLRNEQYF. The CDR3 region has the DNA TGCAGTGCTAGAAGCCCTAGCCTACGGAACGAGCAGTACTTC.

The chain combines TRBV19 with TRBJ2-5; the D gene could be TRBD1 or TRBD2 (5 bases each). The CDR3 runs 16 residues. The V end lost 6 bases, the J end lost 8 bases, and 25 bases lay between the germline ends. Per germline, CDR1 LNHDA and CDR2 SQIVND (reference sequence). The CDR3 sequence is CASSPRDRTKRETQYF. DNA of the CDR3: TGTGCCAGTAGCCCCAGGGACCGAACGAAACGAGAAACCCAGTACTTC.

This clonotype was seen a handful of times. A much larger clone sits a single nucleotide away, making a read error possible. Because it lacks the conserved phenylalanine or tryptophan at the end, this CDR3 is likely a read error. This sequence joins TRBV20-1 and TRBJ1-5, with 10 bases identical to TRBD1. This CDR3 has 16 residues. In germline, CDR1 is DFQATT, CDR2 SNEGSKA (reference sequence). Germline trimming cut 3 bases from V and 3 bases from J; bases unmatched to any gene: 8. The CDR3 sequence is CSARWDRGPTNQPQHL. CDR3 coding DNA: TGCAGTGCTAGGTGGGACAGGGGCCCCACCAATCAGCCCCAGCATTTA.

Worth noting for this clonotype: A read error may account for a junction end that differs from germline. The rearrangement links TRBV6-6 to TRBJ2-6; TRBD2 might be the D (5 bases). The germline V gene encodes CDR1 MNHNY and CDR2 SVGAGI (reference sequence). This CDR3 spans 16 amino acids. CDR3 sequence: CTSTKEAYSGANVLTF. The CDR3 DNA follows: TGTACCAGCACCAAGGAGGCGTACTCTGGAGCTAACGTCCTGACTTTC.

This clonotype has at least ten counts. Sequence at one end of the junction differs from germline and may be a read error. The rearrangement joins TRBV11-2 to TRBJ1-4; no clear D. Looked up from germline, CDR1 is SGHAT and CDR2 is FQNNGV. The CDR3 extends over 13 amino acids. The CDR3: CPSSLDLWGSLCF. The DNA of the CDR3 is TGTCCCAGCAGCTTAGATCTATGGGGATCTCTGTGTTTT. Full variable domain (rest looked up from reference TRBV11-2 and TRBJ1-4): EAGVAQSPRYKIIEKRQSVAFWCNPISGHATLYWYQQILGQGPKLLIQFQNNGVVDDSQLPKDRFSAERLKGVDSTLKIQPAKLEDSAVYLCPSSLDLWGSLCFGSGTQLSVL.

This clonotype appeared a single time. At one end, the junction sequence differs from germline, possibly due to a read error. The chain combines TRBV28 with TRBJ2-5; 9 positions match TRBD2. This CDR3 has 17 amino acids. Germline V CDR1 and CDR2: MDHEN, SYDVKM. This CDR3 is CASSSPHLAGPQETQYF. The CDR3 DNA follows: TGTGCCAGTAGTTCCCCCCACCTAGCGGGGCCCCAAGAGACCCAGTACTTC.

The CDR3 DNA sequence: TGCAGCGTTGTGGGACTGGGGTCGTACGAGCAGTACTTC. Translated: CSVVGLGSYEQYF. This chain connects TRBV29-1 to TRBJ2-7; possible D gene TRBD2, 6 bases. The CDR3 sequence is 13 residues long. V shed 4 bases and J shed 4 bases, with 14 bases lying between them. Germline CDR1 reads SQVTM; CDR2 reads ANQGSEA.